The present T cell receptor (beta chain) was sequenced within a study of blood T cell repertoires in COVID-19. Libraries were prepared by immunoSEQ multiplex PCR; TCRdb keeps only in-frame clonotypes and omits some of them. The repertoire holds about 150,000 clones, with about 85% as singletons. Germline loops: CDR1 MNHEY, CDR2 SMNVEV (reference sequence). J lost 4 bases, V lost 5 bases, and 1 base had no gene match. CDR3 length: 13 residues. This receptor was obtained from a man aged 55-75 years with COVID-19, enrolled during active disease. Sequences were obtained from peripheral blood. This sequence joins TRBV27 and TRBJ1-5; 8 bases align to TRBD1. In DNA form, the CDR3 reads TGTGCCAGCAGTGGACAGGGAAATCAGCCCCAGCATTTT. It codes for CASSGQGNQPQHF.